This TCR beta chain was profiled in a study of CD8+CD57+ T cells in acquired aplastic anemia. Study conclusions and caveats: There were over 25 CD8+ CDR3 sequences that occurred in both patients and controls.

Trimming removed 0 bases at V and 4 bases at J, with 15 bases between. Looked up from germline, CDR1 is WSHSY and CDR2 is SAAADI. The CDR3 covers 16 residues. Profiling of TCR beta VDJ combinations and CDR3 sequences used genomic DNA as template. TCRdb called the reads again in MiXCR, with one record for every CDR3 protein. This table has 150,000 to 200,000 distinct CDR3 sequences, 48% appearing once. Whoever was chosen for sequencing had shown CD8+CD57+ cell expansion by flow cytometry. Severe acquired aplastic anemia was present in every patient. The table lists this clonotype with a few counts. Its antigen is still unknown.

Input material: sorted CD4+, CD8+, or CD8+CD57+ T cells (not recorded which) from PBMCs. This receptor was obtained from a human donor with aplastic anemia. The chain has TRBV10-2 and TRBJ1-1; no clear D gene. CDR3 bases: TGCGCCAGCAGTGAGTCGTATGGGGTTCGTACCACTGAAGCTTTCTTT. It is translated as CASSESYGVRTTEAFF.